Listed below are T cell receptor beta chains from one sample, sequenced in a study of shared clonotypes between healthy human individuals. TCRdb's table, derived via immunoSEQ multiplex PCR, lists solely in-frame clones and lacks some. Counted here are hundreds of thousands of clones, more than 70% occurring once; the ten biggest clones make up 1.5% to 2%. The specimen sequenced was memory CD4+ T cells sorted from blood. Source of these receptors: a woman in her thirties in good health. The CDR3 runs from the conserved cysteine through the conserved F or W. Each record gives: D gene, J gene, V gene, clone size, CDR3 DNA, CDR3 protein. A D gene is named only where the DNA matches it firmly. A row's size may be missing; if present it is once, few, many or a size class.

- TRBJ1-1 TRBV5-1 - TGCGCCAGCAGCTTGGTTCCAGGCTCTAACACTGAAGCTTTCTTT CASSLVPGSNTEAFF
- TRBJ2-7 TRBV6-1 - TGTGCCAGCAGGAAACTCATTGCAGGGGTCGAGCAGTACTTC CASRKLIAGVEQYF
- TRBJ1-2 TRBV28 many TGTGCCAGCAGTAAAGGGGACGGCTATGGCTACACCTTC CASSKGDGYGYTF
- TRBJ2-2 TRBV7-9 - TGTGCCAGCAGCTTATCCCCGTGGGAAGGCACCGGGGAGCTGTTTTTT CASSLSPWEGTGELFF
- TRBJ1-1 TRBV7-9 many TGTGCCAGCAGCTTACAGGAGACAACTGAAGCTTTCTTT CASSLQETTEAFF
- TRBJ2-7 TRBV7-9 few TGTGCCAGCAGCTTTGGCCAGGGGTTTGGAGACGAGCAGTACTTC CASSFGQGFGDEQYF
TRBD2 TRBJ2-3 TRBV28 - TGTGCCAGCAGTAAGGGAACTAGCGGGAAAGGTTCAGATACGCAGTATTTT CASSKGTSGKGSDTQYF
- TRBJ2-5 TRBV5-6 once TGTGCCAGCAGCTTGCTATGGCATAGGGGGGGCCGTGAGACCCAGTACTTC CASSLLWHRGGRETQYF
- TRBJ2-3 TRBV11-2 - TGTGCCAGCAGCTGGACAAGCACCGGGAATACGCAGTATTTT CASSWTSTGNTQYF
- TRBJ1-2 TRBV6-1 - TGTGCCAGCAGTGATACGACAGCCCCGCGGGGCTACACCTTC CASSDTTAPRGYTF
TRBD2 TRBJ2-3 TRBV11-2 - TGTGCCAGCAGACTAGCGGGAGTGGCAGATACGCAGTATTTT CASRLAGVADTQYF
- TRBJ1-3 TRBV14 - TGTGCCAGCAGCGTAGCAGGGCACTCTGGAAACACCATATATTTT CASSVAGHSGNTIYF
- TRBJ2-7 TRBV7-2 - TGTGCCAGCAGCCCCGGGACACACTACGAGCAGTACTTC CASSPGTHYEQYF
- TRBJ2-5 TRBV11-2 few TGTGCCAGCAGCTTAACGCTAGATCAAGAGACCCAGTACTTC CASSLTLDQETQYF
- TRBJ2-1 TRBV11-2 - TGTGCCAGCAGCTCACGAGGGGAGGTTGGCGTCAATGAGCAGTTCTTC CASSSRGEVGVNEQFF
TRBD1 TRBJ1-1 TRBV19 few TGTGCCAGTAGTATAAGGGGGCACACTGAAGCTTTCTTT CASSIRGHTEAFF
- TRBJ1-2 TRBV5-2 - TGTGCCAGCAGCAACAGGCCCCGCGGGGATGGCTACACCTTC CASSNRPRGDGYTF
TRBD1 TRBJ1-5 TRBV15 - TGTGCCACCAGCACCCGGGACAGGGTTAATCAGCCCCAGCATTTT CATSTRDRVNQPQHF
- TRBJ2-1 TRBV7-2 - TGTGCCAGCAGCCCTCAGGTAGGGTTTCCCAATGAGCAGTTCTTC CASSPQVGFPNEQFF
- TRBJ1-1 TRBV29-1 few TGCAGCGCGATCGACACTGAAGCTTTCTTT CSAIDTEAFF
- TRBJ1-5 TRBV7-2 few TGTGCCAGCAGCCCCTTGGGTGGGAGTATTAATCAGCCCCAGCATTTT CASSPLGGSINQPQHF
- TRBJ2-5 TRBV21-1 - TGTGCCAGCAGCAAAGGATGCCTTCGAGAGACCCAGTACTTC CASSKGCLRETQYF
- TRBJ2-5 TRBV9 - TGTGCCAGCAGCGTAGCTTGGGGGGCCGAGACCCAGTACTTC CASSVAWGAETQYF
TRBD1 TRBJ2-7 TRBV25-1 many TGTGCCAGCAGCGGTGACAGGGCCTACGAGCAGTACTTC CASSGDRAYEQYF
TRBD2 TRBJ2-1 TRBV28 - TGTGCCAGCAGTTCTTCCCTAATAGCGGGAGGGCCGGGGAATGAGCAGTTCTTC CASSSSLIAGGPGNEQFF
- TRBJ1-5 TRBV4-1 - TGCGCCAGCAGCCAAGAGAATCAGCCCCAGCATTTT CASSQENQPQHF
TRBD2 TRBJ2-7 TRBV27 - TGTGCCAGCAGTCCCCACGGTCAGACTAGCGGGCCAGCTAGATACGAGCAGTACTTC CASSPHGQTSGPARYEQYF